The following is a T cell receptor (beta chain) sequence with its context. This specimen comes from a study of shared clonotypes between healthy human individuals. Each subset's genomic DNA was split evenly across several immunoSEQ plates. Researchers sequenced unsorted PBMC DNA using ten immunoSEQ deep assay plates. The repertoire was sequenced with immunoSEQ multiplex PCR; TCRdb's copy has only in-frame clones and lacks some. The repertoire has fewer than 650,000 clones, around 78% of them found once; the top ten carry 12%. Donors had no recently reported acute infections or vaccinations and were HIV-negative. In germline, CDR1 is SQVTM, CDR2 ANQGSEA. The V end was cut by 6 bases, the J end by 3 bases, with 13 bases between. The CDR3 consists of 13 residues.

The TCR sequence derives from a woman between 40 and 55 years old in good health. Some clones in this sample may be carry-over from other donors' samples. The rearrangement joins TRBV29-1 to TRBJ2-3, with TRBD1 as a possible D gene (5 bases). The sample consisted of PBMCs. The CDR3 sequence is CSVPGLGTDTQYF. The CDR3 coding sequence is TGCAGCGTCCCAGGGCTGGGGACAGATACGCAGTATTTT.